This T cell receptor (beta chain) was identified during a study of T-cell memory formation after mild COVID-19. Study summary: TCR clusters showed largely donor specificity. Study-wide points: Most CD4+ clones that shrank were in CM and EM, while CD8+ ones turned up in EMRA.

The CDR3 loop spans 14 amino acids. V dropped 0 bases and J dropped 6 bases, with 11 bases sitting between them. CDR1 and CDR2 (germline): SGHRS, YFSETQ. One entry per CDR3 protein results from TCRdb running MiXCR on the 5' RACE reads. The table lists around 250,000 distinct CDR3 sequences, 15% of them singletons. To note about this clonotype: Its target is unknown.

The receptor was derived from an adult woman who had mild COVID-19 (a few samples of this study predate the infection). Cell type and time point are not known. The source material was PBMCs or a T cell subset sorted from them (not recorded which). The gene calls are TRBV5-1 and TRBJ2-3, with D unclear. CDR3 region: CASSLGDPYDTQYF. DNA of the CDR3: TGCGCCAGCAGCTTGGGAGACCCCTACGATACGCAGTATTTT.